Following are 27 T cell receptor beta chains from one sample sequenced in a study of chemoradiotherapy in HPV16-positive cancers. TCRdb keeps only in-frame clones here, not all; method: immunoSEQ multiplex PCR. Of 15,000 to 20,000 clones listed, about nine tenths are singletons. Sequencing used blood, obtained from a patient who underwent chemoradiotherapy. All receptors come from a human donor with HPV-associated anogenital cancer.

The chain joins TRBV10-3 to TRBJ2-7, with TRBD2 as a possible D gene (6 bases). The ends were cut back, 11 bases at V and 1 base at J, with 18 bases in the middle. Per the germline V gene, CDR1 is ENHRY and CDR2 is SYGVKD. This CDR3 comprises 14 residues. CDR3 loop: CALRMEGASYEQYF. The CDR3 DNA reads TGTGCCCTCCGGATGGAGGGCGCGTCCTACGAGCAGTACTTC.

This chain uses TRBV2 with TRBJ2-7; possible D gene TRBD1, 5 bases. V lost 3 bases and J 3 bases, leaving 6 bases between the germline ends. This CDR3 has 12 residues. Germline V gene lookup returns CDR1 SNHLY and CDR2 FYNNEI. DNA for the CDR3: TGTGCCAGCAGTGACGACAGCTACGAGCAGTACTTC. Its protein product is CASSDDSYEQYF.

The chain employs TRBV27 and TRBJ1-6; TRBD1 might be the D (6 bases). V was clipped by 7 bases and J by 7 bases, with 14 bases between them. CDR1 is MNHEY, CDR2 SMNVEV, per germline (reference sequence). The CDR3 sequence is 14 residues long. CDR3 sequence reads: CASNVQGPNSPLHF. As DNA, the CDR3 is TGTGCCAGCAACGTCCAGGGGCCGAATTCACCCCTCCACTTT.

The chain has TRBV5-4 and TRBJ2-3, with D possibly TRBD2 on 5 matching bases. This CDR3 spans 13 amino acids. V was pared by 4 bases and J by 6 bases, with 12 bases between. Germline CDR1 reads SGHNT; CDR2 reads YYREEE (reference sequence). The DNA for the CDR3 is TGTGCCAGCAGCCCCCAGTGGAGGGATACGCAGTATTTT. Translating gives CASSPQWRDTQYF.

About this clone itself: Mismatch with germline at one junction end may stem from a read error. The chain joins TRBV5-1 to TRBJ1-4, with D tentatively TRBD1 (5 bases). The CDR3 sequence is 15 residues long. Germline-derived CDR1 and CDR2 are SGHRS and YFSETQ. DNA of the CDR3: TGCGCCAGCAGATTGGATGGGGGGACTAATGAAAAACTGTTTTTT. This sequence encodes CASRLDGGTNEKLFF.

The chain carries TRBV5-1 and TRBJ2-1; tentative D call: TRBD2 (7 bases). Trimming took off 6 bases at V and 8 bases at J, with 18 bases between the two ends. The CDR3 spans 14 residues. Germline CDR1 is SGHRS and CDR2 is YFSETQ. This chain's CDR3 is CASKPLTGGDEQFF. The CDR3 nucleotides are TGCGCCAGCAAGCCTCTGACGGGGGGCGATGAGCAGTTCTTC.

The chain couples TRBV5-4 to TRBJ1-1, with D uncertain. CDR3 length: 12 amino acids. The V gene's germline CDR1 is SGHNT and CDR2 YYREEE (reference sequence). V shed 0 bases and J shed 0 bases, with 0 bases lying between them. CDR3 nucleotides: TGTGCCAGCAGCTTGGTGAACACTGAAGCTTTCTTT. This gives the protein CASSLVNTEAFF.

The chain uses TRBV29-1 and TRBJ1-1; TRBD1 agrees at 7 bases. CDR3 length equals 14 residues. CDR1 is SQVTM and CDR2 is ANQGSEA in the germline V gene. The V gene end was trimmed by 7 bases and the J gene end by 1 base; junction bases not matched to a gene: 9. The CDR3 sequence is CSAKRTGSNTEAFF. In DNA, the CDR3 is TGCAGCGCCAAACGGACAGGTTCGAACACTGAAGCTTTCTTT.

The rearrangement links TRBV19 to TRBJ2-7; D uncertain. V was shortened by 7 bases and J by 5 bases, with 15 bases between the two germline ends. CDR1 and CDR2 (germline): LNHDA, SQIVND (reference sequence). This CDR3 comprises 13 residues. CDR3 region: CASISRTTNEQYF. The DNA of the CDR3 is TGTGCCAGTATTTCCAGGACCACCAACGAGCAGTACTTC.

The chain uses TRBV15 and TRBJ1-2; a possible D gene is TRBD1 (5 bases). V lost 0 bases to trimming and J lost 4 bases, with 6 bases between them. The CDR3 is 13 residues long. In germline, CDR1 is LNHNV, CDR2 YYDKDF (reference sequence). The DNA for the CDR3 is TGTGCCACCAGCAGAGAGGGGGGCTATGGCTACACCTTC. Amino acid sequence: CATSREGGYGYTF.

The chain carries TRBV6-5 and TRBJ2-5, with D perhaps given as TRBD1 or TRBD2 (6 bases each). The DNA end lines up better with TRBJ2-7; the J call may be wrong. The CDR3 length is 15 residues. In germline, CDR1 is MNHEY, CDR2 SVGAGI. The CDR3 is CASYTTRGKASEQYF. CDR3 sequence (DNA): TGTGCCAGCTACACGACTAGGGGGAAAGCCAGCGAGCAGTACTTC.

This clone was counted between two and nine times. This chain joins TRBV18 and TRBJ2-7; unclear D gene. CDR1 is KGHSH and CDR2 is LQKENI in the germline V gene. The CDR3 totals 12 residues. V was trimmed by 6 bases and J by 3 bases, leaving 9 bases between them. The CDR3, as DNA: TGTGCCAGCTCCCCCGTATACTACGAGCAGTACTTC. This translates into CASSPVYYEQYF.

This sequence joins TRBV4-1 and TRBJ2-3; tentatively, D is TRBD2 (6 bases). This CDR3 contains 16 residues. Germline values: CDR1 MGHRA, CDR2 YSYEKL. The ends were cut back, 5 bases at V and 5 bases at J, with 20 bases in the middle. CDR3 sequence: CASSDTRGGKGDTQYF. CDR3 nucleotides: TGCGCCAGCAGCGACACCCGGGGCGGGAAGGGAGATACGCAGTATTTT.

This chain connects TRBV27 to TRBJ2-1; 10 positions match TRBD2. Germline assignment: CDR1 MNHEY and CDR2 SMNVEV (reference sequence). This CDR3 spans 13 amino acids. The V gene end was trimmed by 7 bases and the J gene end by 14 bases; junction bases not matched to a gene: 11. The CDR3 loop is CASKSGRAGSEFF. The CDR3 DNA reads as TGTGCCAGCAAAAGCGGGAGGGCCGGTAGCGAGTTCTTC.

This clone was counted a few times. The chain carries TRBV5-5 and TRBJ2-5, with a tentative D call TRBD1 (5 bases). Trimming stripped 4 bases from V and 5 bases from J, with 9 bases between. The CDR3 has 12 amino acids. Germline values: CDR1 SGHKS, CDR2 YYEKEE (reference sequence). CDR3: CASSPGSETQYF. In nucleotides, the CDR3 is TGTGCCAGCAGCCCAGGGTCTGAGACCCAGTACTTC. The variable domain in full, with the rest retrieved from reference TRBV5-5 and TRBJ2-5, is DAGVTQSPTHLIKTRGQQVTLRCSPISGHKSVSWYQQVLGQGPQFIFQYYEKEERGRGNFPDRFSARQFPNYSSELNVNALLLGDSALYLCASSPGSETQYFGPGTRLLVL.

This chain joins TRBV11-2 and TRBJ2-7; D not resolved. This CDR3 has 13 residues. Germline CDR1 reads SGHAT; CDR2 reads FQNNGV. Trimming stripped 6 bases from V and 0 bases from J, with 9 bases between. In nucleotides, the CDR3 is TGTGCCAGCAGGGAGATTCGCTCCTACGAGCAGTACTTC. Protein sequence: CASREIRSYEQYF. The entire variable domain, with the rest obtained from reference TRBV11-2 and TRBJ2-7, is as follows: EAGVAQSPRYKIIEKRQSVAFWCNPISGHATLYWYQQILGQGPKLLIQFQNNGVVDDSQLPKDRFSAERLKGVDSTLKIQPAKLEDSAVYLCASREIRSYEQYFGPGTRLTVT.

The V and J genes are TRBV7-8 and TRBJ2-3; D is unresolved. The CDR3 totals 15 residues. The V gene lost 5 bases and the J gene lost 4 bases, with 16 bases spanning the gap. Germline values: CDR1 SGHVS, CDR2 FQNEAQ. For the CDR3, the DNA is TGTGCCAGCAGCCCACCTGGAAGCCCCCCAGATACGCAGTATTTT. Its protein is CASSPPGSPPDTQYF.

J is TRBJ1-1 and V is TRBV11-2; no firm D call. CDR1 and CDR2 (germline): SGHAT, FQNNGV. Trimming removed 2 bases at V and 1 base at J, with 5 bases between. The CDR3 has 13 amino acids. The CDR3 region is CASSLRGNTEAFF. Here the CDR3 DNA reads TGTGCCAGCAGCTTACGGGGGAACACTGAAGCTTTCTTT.

This chain's CDR3 is CSVDRTGPSYGYTF. Here the CDR3 DNA reads TGCAGCGTTGACAGGACAGGGCCTAGCTATGGCTACACCTTC. This rearrangement joins TRBV29-1 to TRBJ1-2, with 8 positions matching TRBD1. The CDR3 runs 14 residues. In germline, CDR1 is SQVTM, CDR2 ANQGSEA. V was clipped by 3 bases and J by 4 bases; unmatched bases: 7.

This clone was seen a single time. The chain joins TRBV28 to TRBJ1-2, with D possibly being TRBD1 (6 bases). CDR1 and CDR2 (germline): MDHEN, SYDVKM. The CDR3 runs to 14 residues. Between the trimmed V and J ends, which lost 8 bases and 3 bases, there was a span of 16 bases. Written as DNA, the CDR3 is TGTGCCAGCGAGAGCGGGGGGCGAGACTATGGCTACACCTTC. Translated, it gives CASESGGRDYGYTF.

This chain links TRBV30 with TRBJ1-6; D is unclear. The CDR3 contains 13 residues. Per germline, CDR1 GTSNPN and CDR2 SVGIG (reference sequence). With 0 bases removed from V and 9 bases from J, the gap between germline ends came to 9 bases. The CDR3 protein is CAWSVRTVSPLHF. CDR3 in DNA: TGTGCCTGGAGTGTACGAACAGTTTCACCCCTCCACTTT.

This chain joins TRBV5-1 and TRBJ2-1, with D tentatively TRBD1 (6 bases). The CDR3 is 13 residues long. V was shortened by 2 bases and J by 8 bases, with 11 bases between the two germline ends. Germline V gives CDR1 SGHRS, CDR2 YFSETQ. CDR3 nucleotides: TGCGCCAGCAGCTTCCGGGACACGGATGAGCAGTTCTTC. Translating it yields CASSFRDTDEQFF.

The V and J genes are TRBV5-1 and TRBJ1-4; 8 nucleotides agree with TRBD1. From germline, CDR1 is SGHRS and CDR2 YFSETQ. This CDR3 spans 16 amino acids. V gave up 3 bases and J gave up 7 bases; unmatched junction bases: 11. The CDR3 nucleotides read TGCGCCAGCAGCTCTGGTGGGTCAGGGGGCGTTGAAAAACTGTTTTTT. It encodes CASSSGGSGGVEKLFF.

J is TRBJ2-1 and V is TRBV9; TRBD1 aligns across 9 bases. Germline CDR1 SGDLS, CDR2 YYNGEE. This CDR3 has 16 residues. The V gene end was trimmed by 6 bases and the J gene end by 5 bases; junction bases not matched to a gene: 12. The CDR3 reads CASTSRAGTGNNEQFF. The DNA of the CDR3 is TGTGCCAGCACATCGAGGGCCGGGACAGGGAACAATGAGCAGTTCTTC.

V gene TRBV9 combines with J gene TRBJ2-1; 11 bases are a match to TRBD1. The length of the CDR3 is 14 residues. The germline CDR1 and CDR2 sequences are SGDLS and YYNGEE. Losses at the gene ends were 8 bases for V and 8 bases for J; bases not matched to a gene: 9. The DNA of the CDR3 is TGTGCCAGGCCCGGACAGGGGGCTTACTATGAGCAGTTCTTC. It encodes CARPGQGAYYEQFF.

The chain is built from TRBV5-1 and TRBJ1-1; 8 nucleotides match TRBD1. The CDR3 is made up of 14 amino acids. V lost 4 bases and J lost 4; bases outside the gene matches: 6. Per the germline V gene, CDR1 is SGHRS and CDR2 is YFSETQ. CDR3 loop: CASSLGTGGTEAFF. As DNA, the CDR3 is TGCGCCAGCAGCCTTGGGACAGGCGGCACTGAAGCTTTCTTT.

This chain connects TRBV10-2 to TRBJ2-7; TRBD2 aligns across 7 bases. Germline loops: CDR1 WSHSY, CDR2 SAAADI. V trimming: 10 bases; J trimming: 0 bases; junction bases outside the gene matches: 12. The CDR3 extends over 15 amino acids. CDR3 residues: CATHIPGLYSYEQYF. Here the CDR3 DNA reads TGCGCCACCCACATCCCGGGACTATACTCCTACGAGCAGTACTTC.